This TCR beta chain comes out of a study of cytomegalovirus exposure and HLA in healthy donors. Across the study: Early released data comprised about 85 million unique TCRs from HLA-typed donors. Study results and limitations: Reportedly, HLA-A and HLA-B alleles of most subjects were accurately predicted from TCR beta. Within a later analysis, the majority of CMV-associated TCR beta chains appeared HLA-restricted.

The PCR employed 60 Vbeta primers together with 13 Jbeta primers. Profiling relied on immunoSEQ multiplex PCR, and the TCRdb table lists in-frame clones only, not all of them. The sample gives approximately 140,000 clones, approximately 80% of which show up once; 5.5% to 6% is in the top ten. There are 14 residues in the CDR3. Germline CDR1 SNHLY, CDR2 FYNNEI. The V gene lost 0 bases and the J gene lost 5 bases, with 10 bases spanning the gap. Concerning this clone: What it binds is not known.

The chain links TRBV2 to TRBJ2-5, with TRBD2 as a possible D gene (6 bases). This receptor was identified in a woman aged 40-49 years in good health and CMV-seropositive. Sequences were obtained from PBMCs. Written as DNA, the CDR3 is TGTGCCAGCAGTGAAGCACGGGGGTCGGAGACCCAGTACTTC. It codes for CASSEARGSETQYF.